These T cell receptor beta chains were read from a single sample in a study of Graves' ophthalmopathy and Graves' hyperthyroidism. One entry per CDR3 protein, called by TCRdb with MiXCR from the multiplex PCR reads. Of about 380,000 distinct CDR3 sequences listed, over 15% are singletons. The sequenced material came from peripheral blood. These receptors originate from a young woman with stable Graves' hyperthyroidism. Both conserved end residues are part of each CDR3. A D gene is named only where the DNA matches it firmly. Not all rows give a size; the values are once, few, many and, for expanded clones, a class.

>TRBV6-2/TRBV6-3|-|-|TRBJ2-7
CASSTLTYEQYF
TGTGCCAGCTCAACCTTAACCTACGAGCAGTACTTC
>TRBV11-3|-|-|TRBJ1-1
CASSPRALPRPEAFF
TGTGCCAGCAGCCCGCGGGCCTTACCCCGACCTGAAGCTTTCTTT
>TRBV12-3/TRBV12-4|-|-|TRBJ2-7
CASTATGESSYEQYF
TGTGCCAGCACCGCGACAGGTGAAAGCTCCTACGAGCAGTACTTC
>TRBV10-3|TRBD2|few|TRBJ2-7
CAISKTSGGYEQYF
TGTGCCATCAGCAAGACTAGCGGGGGGTACGAGCAGTACTTC
>TRBV12-3/TRBV12-4|TRBD2|many|TRBJ2-5
CASTSRVAGGQETQYF
TGTGCCAGCACCTCGAGGGTAGCGGGGGGGCAAGAGACCCAGTACTTC
>TRBV11-2|TRBD2|many|TRBJ2-2
CASSSLTSGGTGELFF
TGTGCCAGCAGCTCCCTGACTAGCGGGGGCACCGGGGAGCTGTTTTTT
>TRBV12-3/TRBV12-4|-|many|TRBJ1-2
CASSPRGFWRGYTF
TGTGCCAGCAGTCCACGGGGCTTCTGGCGGGGCTACACCTTC
>TRBV18|-|many|TRBJ1-2
CASSPASAGSTRRGYTF
TGTGCCAGCTCACCAGCCTCGGCCGGTTCTACCAGAAGGGGCTACACCTTC
>TRBV6-1|-|many|TRBJ2-5
CASSDRTQYF
TGTGCCAGCTCAGATAGGACCCAGTACTTC
>TRBV4-1|-|many|TRBJ1-2
CASSQDVANYGYTF
TGCGCCAGCAGCCAAGACGTGGCTAACTATGGCTACACCTTC
>TRBV27|-|-|TRBJ2-7
CASSTMDRLYEQYF
TGTGCCAGCAGCACTATGGACAGATTATACGAGCAGTACTTC
>TRBV2|-|-|TRBJ2-5
CASGRIYQETQYF
TGTGCCAGCGGCCGGATCTACCAAGAGACCCAGTACTTC
>TRBV7-2|-|many|TRBJ1-1
CASSFRRASNTEAFF
TGTGCCAGCAGCTTTAGGCGGGCATCGAACACTGAAGCTTTCTTT
>TRBV6-2/TRBV6-3|-|few|TRBJ1-1
CASSYLGGMTTEAFF
TGTGCCAGCAGTTACCTGGGAGGCATGACCACTGAAGCTTTCTTT
>TRBV27|-|many|TRBJ2-7
CASMNEQYF
TGTGCCAGCATGAACGAGCAGTACTTC
>TRBV27|TRBD1|many|TRBJ1-6
CATPGQGATDSPLHF
TGTGCCACCCCGGGACAGGGGGCGACGGATTCACCCCTCCACTTT
>TRBV6-1|TRBD1|-|TRBJ2-7
CASSESTDRGHEQYF
TGTGCCAGCAGTGAATCCACGGACAGGGGACACGAGCAGTACTTC
>TRBV5-1|-|-|TRBJ1-1
CATQSGGADTEAFF
TGCGCCACCCAATCCGGGGGCGCGGACACTGAAGCTTTCTTT
>TRBV6-5|-|many|TRBJ2-2
CASSHRDPGELFF
TGTGCCAGCAGTCACAGGGATCCCGGGGAGCTGTTTTTT
>TRBV7-3|-|many|TRBJ1-1
CASSDGSNTEAFF
TGTGCCAGCAGTGACGGTTCAAACACTGAAGCTTTCTTT
>TRBV12-3/TRBV12-4|TRBD1|many|TRBJ2-7
CASTLRQGHEQYF
TGTGCCAGCACCCTTCGACAGGGCCACGAGCAGTACTTC
>TRBV6-4|-|many|TRBJ2-5
CASSEVLSQYF
TGTGCCAGCAGTGAAGTTCTATCCCAGTACTTC
>TRBV18|TRBD1|-|TRBJ2-7
CASSPPRSGQGAYEQYF
TGTGCCAGCTCACCACCTAGGTCGGGACAGGGGGCCTACGAGCAGTACTTC
>TRBV25-1|TRBD2|once|TRBJ2-7
CASSQEEGSGGEQYF
TGTGCCAGCAGCCAAGAGGAGGGTAGCGGGGGCGAGCAGTACTTC
>TRBV12-3/TRBV12-4|-|many|TRBJ2-5
CASSSLRTRETQYF
TGTGCCAGCAGCTCCCTAAGGACAAGGGAGACCCAGTACTTC
>TRBV9|TRBD2|few|TRBJ2-7
CASSLTSGGPPYEQYF
TGTGCCAGCAGCTTGACTAGCGGGGGGCCACCCTACGAGCAGTACTTC
>TRBV6-5|-|many|TRBJ1-3
CASSSQLPETGNTIYF
TGTGCCAGCAGTTCCCAACTCCCGGAGACTGGAAACACCATATATTTT
>TRBV7-3|-|many|TRBJ1-1
CASSYTSNTEAFF
TGTGCCAGCAGCTATACTTCAAACACTGAAGCTTTCTTT
>TRBV12-3/TRBV12-4|TRBD1|many|TRBJ1-5
CASSPSTTGFYQPQHF
TGTGCCAGCAGCCCCTCAACGACAGGGTTCTACCAGCCCCAGCATTTT
>TRBV20-1|TRBD1|many|TRBJ2-5
CSARPGQQETQYF
TGCAGTGCCAGACCGGGACAGCAAGAGACCCAGTACTTC
>TRBV7-2|-|many|TRBJ1-5
CASSLWTSNQPQHF
TGTGCCAGCAGCTTATGGACAAGCAATCAGCCCCAGCATTTT
>TRBV6-1|-|many|TRBJ1-2
CASCPGASSYGYTF
TGTGCCAGCTGCCCCGGCGCCTCCAGCTATGGCTACACCTTC
>TRBV6-5|-|many|TRBJ1-2
CASSSPLDYGYTF
TGTGCCAGCAGTTCCCCGCTCGACTATGGCTACACCTTC
>TRBV12-3/TRBV12-4|-|-|TRBJ1-2
CASSRGGHYGYTF
TGTGCCAGCAGCCGAGGAGGGCACTATGGCTACACCTTC
>TRBV6-5|TRBD1|many|TRBJ1-1
CASRSPGQVHNTEAFF
TGTGCCAGCAGGAGCCCGGGACAGGTACACAACACTGAAGCTTTCTTT
>TRBV6-5|TRBD1|many|TRBJ1-2
CASSHFQGENYGYTF
TGTGCCAGCAGCCATTTTCAGGGGGAAAACTATGGCTACACCTTC
>TRBV7-2|-|-|TRBJ2-5
CASSSTWGGQETQYF
TGTGCCAGCAGCTCGACCTGGGGGGGGCAGGAGACCCAGTACTTC
>TRBV12-3/TRBV12-4|-|many|TRBJ1-5
CASTLGRRGNQPQHF
TGTGCCAGCACCCTAGGCAGACGGGGCAATCAGCCCCAGCATTTT
>TRBV6-1|-|-|TRBJ1-5
CASSDRGPGQPQHF
TGTGCCAGCAGTGATAGGGGCCCGGGGCAGCCCCAGCATTTT
>TRBV7-8|-|many|TRBJ1-2
CASSQTVNYGYTF
TGTGCCAGCAGCCAGACAGTTAACTATGGCTACACCTTC
>TRBV6-1|TRBD1|-|TRBJ2-7
CASSTRDRAGEQYF
TGTGCCAGCAGTACCCGGGACAGGGCGGGCGAGCAGTACTTC
>TRBV19|-|many|TRBJ1-2
CASSADGGQGYGYTF
TGTGCCAGTAGTGCCGATGGGGGGCAGGGCTATGGCTACACCTTC
>TRBV7-2|-|-|TRBJ1-1
CASSLGAGGTAEAFF
TGTGCCAGCAGCTTAGGCGCGGGGGGGACCGCTGAAGCTTTCTTT
>TRBV19|-|many|TRBJ1-6
CASSPRGRSGSPLHF
TGTGCCAGTAGTCCCAGGGGACGATCGGGTTCACCCCTCCACTTT
>TRBV14|-|many|TRBJ1-2
CASSHVRVKGYTF
TGTGCCAGCAGCCACGTCAGGGTGAAAGGCTACACCTTC
>TRBV7-2|-|many|TRBJ2-5
CASSLNVFGKTQYF
TGTGCCAGCAGCTTAAATGTGTTTGGGAAGACCCAGTACTTC
>TRBV29-1|-|many|TRBJ1-1
CSVEIGLGTEAFF
TGCAGCGTTGAAATTGGCCTGGGCACTGAAGCTTTCTTT
>TRBV20-1|TRBD1|many|TRBJ2-7
CSARDVTGGYEQYF
TGCAGTGCTAGAGATGTGACAGGGGGATACGAGCAGTACTTC
>TRBV7-9|-|many|TRBJ1-1
CASSLADLRTEALF
TGTGCCAGCAGCTTGGCCGATTTGCGCACTGAAGCTCTCTTT
>TRBV11-2|-|many|TRBJ1-4
CASSLGAGFGEKLFF
TGTGCCAGCAGCTTAGGGGCAGGGTTTGGCGAAAAACTGTTTTTT
>TRBV6-5|-|many|TRBJ1-1
CASTDATEAFF
TGTGCCAGCACGGACGCCACTGAAGCTTTCTTT
>TRBV9|-|many|TRBJ2-7
CASSVDERVYYEQYF
TGTGCCAGCAGCGTAGACGAGCGGGTTTACTACGAGCAGTACTTC
>TRBV11-1|-|-|TRBJ1-2
CASSITGTAGLRGGYTF
TGTGCCAGCAGCATCACCGGGACGGCCGGACTGAGGGGTGGCTACACCTTC
>TRBV28|-|many|TRBJ1-2
CASSLDGGDGYTF
TGTGCCAGCTCCTTGGACGGGGGTGATGGCTACACCTTC
>TRBV29-1|-|many|TRBJ2-7
CSVQTGSVSYEQYF
TGCAGCGTCCAAACAGGATCGGTATCCTACGAGCAGTACTTC
>TRBV19|-|many|TRBJ2-5
CASPRGTQETQYF
TGTGCCAGCCCACGGGGAACTCAAGAGACCCAGTACTTC
>TRBV5-1|-|many|TRBJ1-2
CASSLGFPQDGYTF
TGCGCCAGCAGCTTGGGCTTCCCTCAAGACGGCTACACCTTC
>TRBV19|-|many|TRBJ1-5
CASSYDGSIHQPQHF
TGTGCCAGTAGTTATGACGGAAGTATCCATCAGCCCCAGCATTTT